This note documents a single T cell receptor beta chain sequence. Treatment denoted: oral pan-JAK inhibitor, 5-10 mg twice daily. Following extraction, RNA underwent reverse transcription to cDNA, which served as the sequencing template. Sequencing used immunoSEQ multiplex PCR; TCRdb keeps in-frame clones, though not all of them. The data show 270,000 or so clones, with more than 45% seen just once and under 2% held by the top ten. The source of the sample is a study of CD8+ T cells in alopecia areata. The source was CD4+ T cells sorted from blood, collected at week 24, from a patient treated with tofacitinib. The sequence was obtained from a human donor with alopecia areata.

CDR3 residues: CAWSRGDRLHEQYF. CDR3 bases: TGTGCCTGGAGTAGAGGTGACAGGCTCCACGAGCAGTACTTC. The chain recombines TRBV30 with TRBJ2-7; D perhaps matches TRBD1 (6 bases). CDR1 GTSNPN and CDR2 SVGIG come from the germline V gene (reference sequence). The V gene lost 2 bases and the J gene lost 5 bases, with 16 bases spanning the gap. The CDR3 totals 14 residues.